This passage covers 3 T cell receptor beta chains from one sample sequenced in a study of cytomegalovirus exposure and HLA in healthy donors. PCR primers comprised 60 Vbeta and 13 Jbeta primers. Generated by immunoSEQ multiplex PCR, the TCRdb table keeps only in-frame clones and is missing some. The repertoire holds 250,000 to 350,000 clones, about four fifths seen once, with more than 0.3% in the top ten. Material: PBMCs. Receptors originate from a girl aged 2 to 10 in good health and CMV-seronegative.

As for this clone: At one boundary the junction diverges from the germline segment, which might be a read error. For the CDR3, the DNA is TGTGCCAGCAGTGAAAGGGAGCCCAGTCGGACTAGCGGGGTCATAGTCTTC. Translated: CASSEREPSRTSGVIVF. The chain recombines TRBV2 with TRBJ2-1; 12 bases are shared with TRBD2. Germline lookup yields CDR1 SNHLY and CDR2 FYNNEI. The CDR3 covers 17 residues.

This chain joins TRBV19 and TRBJ1-2, with D unresolved. Germline V gives CDR1 LNHDA, CDR2 SQIVND (reference sequence). V lost 7 bases, J lost 4 bases, and 16 bases lay in between. The CDR3 spans 14 residues. The CDR3 region is CASTAGLTGYGYTF. CDR3 DNA: TGTGCCAGTACCGCGGGGTTGACGGGCTATGGCTACACCTTC.

The chain couples TRBV4-2 to TRBJ2-1, with 7 bases fitting TRBD2. Unmatched junction bases numbered 6, after V lost 1 base and J lost 9 bases. CDR1 is LGHNA, CDR2 YNFKEQ, per germline. This CDR3 has 14 amino acids. CDR3 amino acids: CASSQAMGGGEQFF. DNA for the CDR3: TGTGCCAGCAGCCAAGCCATGGGGGGGGGTGAGCAGTTCTTC.